This passage covers 27 T cell receptor beta chains from one sample sequenced in a study of cytomegalovirus exposure and HLA in healthy donors. Sequencing used immunoSEQ multiplex PCR; TCRdb keeps in-frame clones, though not all of them. The profile covers hundreds of thousands of clones, with just over 85% appearing a single time and roughly 0.82% taken by the ten largest. The material sequenced was PBMCs. The source is a young woman in good health and CMV-seronegative.

The chain links TRBV18 to TRBJ2-3; TRBD1 might be the D (8 bases). CDR3 length equals 17 residues. Germline V gene lookup returns CDR1 KGHSH and CDR2 LQKENI. Trimming left V 6 bases short and J 3 bases short, with 22 bases between. CDR3 in DNA: TGTGCCAGCTCCCCAGTACCGAACAGGGGGGGTACAGATACGCAGTATTTT. The encoded protein is CASSPVPNRGGTDTQYF.

The chain employs TRBV5-1 and TRBJ2-2; no reliable D call. The CDR3 length is 13 residues. Looked up from germline, CDR1 is SGHRS and CDR2 is YFSETQ. Between the trimmed V and J ends, which lost 2 bases and 4 bases, there was a span of 6 bases. The CDR3 here is CASSLEVTGELFF. The CDR3 bases are TGCGCCAGCAGCTTAGAGGTCACCGGGGAGCTGTTTTTT.

The chain uses TRBV7-3 and TRBJ2-1; TRBD1 is a possible D gene (6 bases). V shed 3 bases and J shed 8 bases, with 17 bases lying between them. Germline V gene data show CDR1 as SGHTA and CDR2 as FQGTGA. The CDR3 has 15 amino acids. This chain's CDR3 is CASSLQGRRADEQFF. CDR3 sequence (DNA): TGTGCCAGCAGCTTGCAGGGGAGACGTGCGGATGAGCAGTTCTTC.

This clone was seen only once. The rearrangement links TRBV5-1 to TRBJ1-1, with a tentative D call TRBD1 (6 bases). The germline V gene encodes CDR1 SGHRS and CDR2 YFSETQ. This CDR3 comprises 15 residues. Trimming removed 5 bases from V and 1 base from J, with 15 bases in between. CDR3 loop: CASRKAGTKNTEAFF. The CDR3 DNA follows: TGCGCCAGCAGGAAGGCCGGGACAAAGAACACTGAAGCTTTCTTT.

This clone was counted once. V and J are TRBV5-6 and TRBJ1-5; D is unresolved. This CDR3 spans 13 amino acids. CDR1 is SGHDT, CDR2 YYEEEE, per germline. The ends were cut back, 3 bases at V and 0 bases at J, with 4 bases in the middle. CDR3: CASSYYSNQPQHF. As DNA, the CDR3 is TGTGCCAGCAGCTATTATAGCAATCAGCCCCAGCATTTT.

J is TRBJ2-1 and V is TRBV19; 9 bases are shared with TRBD1. V lost 2 bases and J lost 8; bases outside the gene matches: 7. Germline CDR1 reads LNHDA; CDR2 reads SQIVND (reference sequence). This CDR3 has 15 residues. The CDR3 is CASSITGQGWHEQFF. DNA of the CDR3: TGTGCCAGTAGTATAACCGGACAGGGGTGGCATGAGCAGTTCTTC.

In its sample, this clone was seen once. This chain links TRBV30 with TRBJ2-2; D is unclear. The CDR3 is made up of 12 amino acids. CDR1 is GTSNPN, CDR2 SVGIG, per germline (reference sequence). The V gene lost 5 bases and the J gene lost 3 bases, with 7 bases spanning the gap. The CDR3 region has the DNA TGTGCCTGGTCCCAGGACACCGGGGAGCTGTTTTTT. This encodes CAWSQDTGELFF.

The chain uses TRBV27 and TRBJ1-1; 7 nucleotides match TRBD1. This CDR3 has 13 residues. V was clipped by 5 bases and J by 5 bases; unmatched bases: 5. Germline-derived CDR1 and CDR2 are MNHEY and SMNVEV (reference sequence). The CDR3 DNA reads TGTGCCAGCAGTATGAACAGGGGAACTGAAGCTTTCTTT. The encoded protein is CASSMNRGTEAFF.

The chain uses TRBV4-1 and TRBJ2-1; 7 positions agree with TRBD1. The CDR3 runs to 15 residues. The V gene's germline CDR1 is MGHRA and CDR2 YSYEKL. Trimming cost V 1 base and J 7 bases; bases outside gene matches: 7. CDR3 nucleotides: TGCGCCAGCAGCCAAGTGACAGGGATTGCGAATGAGCAGTTCTTC. This encodes CASSQVTGIANEQFF.

This clone turned up a few times. V gene TRBV14 combines with J gene TRBJ2-7, with D possibly TRBD1 on 6 matching bases. Germline CDR1 and CDR2: SGHDN and FVKESK. This CDR3 is 14 amino acids long. The V end was cut by 4 bases, the J end by 2 bases, with 12 bases between. In DNA form, the CDR3 reads TGTGCCAGCAGCCTAACGACAGGACCCTACGAGCAGTACTTC. Translation gives CASSLTTGPYEQYF.

This chain connects TRBV6-1 to TRBJ2-3, with 8 nucleotides matching TRBD1. Germline loops: CDR1 MNHNS, CDR2 SASEGT. V was pared by 4 bases and J by 3 bases, with 6 bases of the junction left unmatched. The CDR3 loop spans 15 amino acids. DNA for the CDR3: TGTGCCAGCAGTGGAAACAGGGGGGTTACAGATACGCAGTATTTT. Translation gives CASSGNRGVTDTQYF.

Here the CDR3 reads CASSLGAGAASSEQYF. CDR3 coding DNA: TGTGCCAGCAGCTTGGGGGCAGGGGCCGCCTCATCCGAGCAGTACTTC. This chain uses TRBV5-6 with TRBJ2-7, with D possibly being TRBD1 (6 bases). Germline V gene lookup returns CDR1 SGHDT and CDR2 YYEEEE. Trimming stripped 0 bases from V and 6 bases from J, with 19 bases between. The CDR3 has 16 amino acids.

The chain uses TRBV28 and TRBJ1-1, with D possibly TRBD1 on 5 matching bases. The V gene's germline CDR1 is MDHEN and CDR2 SYDVKM. V was shortened by 7 bases and J by 0 bases, with 18 bases between the two germline ends. This CDR3 has 16 amino acids. CDR3 region: CASTFLTGGLNTEAFF. As DNA, the CDR3 is TGTGCCAGCACCTTCTTAACCGGGGGTTTGAACACTGAAGCTTTCTTT.

The table lists this clone with a few counts. J is TRBJ2-2 and V is TRBV7-9, with 12 bases aligning to TRBD2. V shed 5 bases, J shed 7 bases, and the junction held 8 bases outside the gene matches. CDR3 length: 16 residues. CDR1 and CDR2 (germline): SEHNR, FQNEAQ (reference sequence). Here the CDR3 reads CASSPRLAGANGELFF. The CDR3 DNA is TGTGCCAGCAGCCCCAGACTAGCGGGAGCCAACGGGGAGCTGTTTTTT.

On this clone itself: Other DNA sequences from this sample encode an identical CDR3 as well. The gene calls are TRBV7-9 and TRBJ2-7; D is unclear. Per the germline V gene, CDR1 is SEHNR and CDR2 is FQNEAQ (reference sequence). This CDR3 has 11 amino acids. Trimming pared 5 bases from V and 3 bases from J, leaving 5 bases between. CDR3 sequence reads: CASSLRYEQYF. CDR3 coding DNA: TGTGCCAGCAGCCTACGCTACGAGCAGTACTTC.

Comments on this clone: The junction differs from germline at one of its ends, possibly a read error. V usage is TRBV6-4 and J usage is TRBJ2-2; D is possibly TRBD2 (6 bases). The CDR3 spans 13 residues. Germline loops: CDR1 MRHNA, CDR2 SNTAGT. CDR3 in amino acids: CASTSGDTGELFF. In nucleotides, the CDR3 is TGTGCAAGCACATCGGGGGATACCGGGGAGCTGTTTTTT.

This chain links TRBV30 with TRBJ1-4; a weak D match, TRBD1 (6 bases). Per the germline V gene, CDR1 is GTSNPN and CDR2 is SVGIG (reference sequence). This CDR3 has 16 amino acids. The CDR3 loop reads CASNLNRAWRNEKLFF. The CDR3 DNA follows: TGTGCGAGTAACCTAAACAGGGCCTGGCGTAATGAAAAACTGTTTTTT.

The sample holds a few counts of this clone. V usage is TRBV2 and J usage is TRBJ2-5; D unresolved. The CDR3 extends over 13 amino acids. Per germline, CDR1 SNHLY and CDR2 FYNNEI. Trimming took off 2 bases at V and 5 bases at J, with 9 bases between the two ends. The CDR3 coding sequence is TGTGCCAGCAGTGAACTACTGCGGGAGACCCAGTACTTC. The encoded protein is CASSELLRETQYF.

The J gene is TRBJ2-3, the V gene TRBV30; D is possibly TRBD1 (6 bases). CDR3 length equals 14 residues. Germline lookup yields CDR1 GTSNPN and CDR2 SVGIG (reference sequence). Trimming stripped 0 bases from V and 2 bases from J, with 9 bases between. This CDR3 is CAWSVLGATDTQYF. The CDR3 DNA reads TGTGCCTGGAGTGTTCTGGGGGCCACAGATACGCAGTATTTT.

The chain carries TRBV19 and TRBJ2-1, with TRBD2 matching 12 bases. The V gene end was trimmed by 6 bases and the J gene end by 9 bases; junction bases not matched to a gene: 6. This CDR3 has 14 amino acids. Per the germline V gene, CDR1 is LNHDA and CDR2 is SQIVND (reference sequence). The CDR3 DNA is TGTGCCAGTAGCAGACTAGCGGGAGTTGGTGAGCAGTTCTTC. The encoded protein is CASSRLAGVGEQFF.

The V call is TRBV30, the J call TRBJ2-1, with D unresolved. Germline CDR1 and CDR2: GTSNPN and SVGIG (reference sequence). The CDR3 covers 13 residues. V lost 1 base, J lost 1 base, and 5 bases lay in between. CDR3 protein: CAWSDSSYNEQFF. CDR3 bases: TGTGCCTGGAGTGATAGTTCCTACAATGAGCAGTTCTTC. Variable domain in full (rest from reference TRBV30 and TRBJ2-1): SQTIHQWPATLVQPVGSPLSLECTVEGTSNPNLYWYRQAAGRGLQLLFYSVGIGQISSEVPQNLSASRPQDRQFILSSKKLLLSDSGFYLCAWSDSSYNEQFFGPGTRLTVL.

The rearrangement links TRBV19 to TRBJ2-3; 7 nucleotides agree with TRBD1. The trim removed 4 bases at V and 5 bases at J, leaving 9 bases unmatched. The length of the CDR3 is 15 residues. The germline CDR1 and CDR2 sequences are LNHDA and SQIVND (reference sequence). Here the CDR3 reads CASSNPSGGGDTQYF. The CDR3 DNA is TGTGCCAGTAGTAACCCGTCAGGGGGTGGAGATACGCAGTATTTT.

This chain links TRBV5-1 with TRBJ1-1; TRBD1 aligns across 8 bases. There are 14 residues in the CDR3. Trimming removed 4 bases from V and 8 bases from J; junction bases left unmatched: 10. Germline V CDR1 and CDR2: SGHRS, YFSETQ. CDR3 sequence: CASSLGQGNDEAFF. DNA of the CDR3: TGCGCCAGCAGCCTAGGACAGGGTAATGACGAAGCTTTCTTT.

CDR3 region: CASSMKRGGHYEQYF. The CDR3 DNA follows: TGTGCCAGTAGTATGAAGAGAGGGGGCCACTACGAGCAGTACTTC. The V and J genes are TRBV19 and TRBJ2-7, with 7 bases lining up with TRBD1. The V and J ends lost 3 bases and 3 bases, in that order; junction bases with no gene match: 8. Germline V gene lookup returns CDR1 LNHDA and CDR2 SQIVND (reference sequence). The CDR3 runs 15 residues. The variable domain in full, with the rest retrieved from reference TRBV19 and TRBJ2-7, is DGGITQSPKYLFRKEGQNVTLSCEQNLNHDAMYWYRQDPGQGLRLIYYSQIVNDFQKGDIAEGYSVSREKKESFPLTVTSAQKNPTAFYLCASSMKRGGHYEQYFGPGTRLTVT.

The rearrangement uses TRBV7-9 and TRBJ1-3, with TRBD1 matching over 7 bases. The V gene's germline CDR1 is SEHNR and CDR2 FQNEAQ (reference sequence). There are 14 residues in the CDR3. V lost 4 bases to trimming and J lost 7 bases; unmatched junction nucleotides: 7. CDR3 loop: CASSSTGSQNTIYF. CDR3 nucleotide sequence: TGTGCCAGCAGCTCGACAGGGTCGCAGAACACCATATATTTT.

The chain links TRBV19 to TRBJ1-5; tentatively, D is TRBD1 (5 bases). V was trimmed by 1 base and J by 0 bases, leaving 16 bases between them. The germline CDR1 and CDR2 sequences are LNHDA and SQIVND (reference sequence). This CDR3 spans 18 amino acids. The CDR3 sequence: CASSIGSQGVYSNQPQHF. CDR3 bases: TGTGCCAGTAGTATAGGGAGCCAGGGCGTCTATAGCAATCAGCCCCAGCATTTT.

Written as DNA, the CDR3 is TGTGCCAGCACCGTAGCGGGAGCCGGCACCGGGGAGCTGTTTTTT. It is translated as CASTVAGAGTGELFF. The rearrangement joins TRBV28 to TRBJ2-2; 9 nucleotides line up with TRBD2. Germline CDR1 reads MDHEN; CDR2 reads SYDVKM. With 7 bases clipped from V and 4 bases from J, the junction kept 7 bases outside the gene matches. There are 15 residues in the CDR3.